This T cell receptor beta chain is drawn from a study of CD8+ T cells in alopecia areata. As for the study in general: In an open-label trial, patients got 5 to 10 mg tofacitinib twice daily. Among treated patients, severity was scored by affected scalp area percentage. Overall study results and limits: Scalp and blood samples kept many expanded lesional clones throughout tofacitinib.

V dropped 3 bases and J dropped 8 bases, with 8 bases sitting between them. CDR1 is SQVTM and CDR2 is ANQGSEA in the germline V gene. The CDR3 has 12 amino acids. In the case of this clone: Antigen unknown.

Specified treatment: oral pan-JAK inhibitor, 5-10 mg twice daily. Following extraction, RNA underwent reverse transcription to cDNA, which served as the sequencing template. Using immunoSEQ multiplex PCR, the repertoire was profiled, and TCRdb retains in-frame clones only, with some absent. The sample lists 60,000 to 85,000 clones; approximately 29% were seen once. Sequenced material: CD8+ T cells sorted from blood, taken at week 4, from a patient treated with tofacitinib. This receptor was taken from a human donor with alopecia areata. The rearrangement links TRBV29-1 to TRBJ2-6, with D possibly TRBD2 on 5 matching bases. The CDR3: CSVDDGTNVLTF. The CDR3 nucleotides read TGCAGCGTTGATGACGGGACCAACGTCCTGACTTTC.